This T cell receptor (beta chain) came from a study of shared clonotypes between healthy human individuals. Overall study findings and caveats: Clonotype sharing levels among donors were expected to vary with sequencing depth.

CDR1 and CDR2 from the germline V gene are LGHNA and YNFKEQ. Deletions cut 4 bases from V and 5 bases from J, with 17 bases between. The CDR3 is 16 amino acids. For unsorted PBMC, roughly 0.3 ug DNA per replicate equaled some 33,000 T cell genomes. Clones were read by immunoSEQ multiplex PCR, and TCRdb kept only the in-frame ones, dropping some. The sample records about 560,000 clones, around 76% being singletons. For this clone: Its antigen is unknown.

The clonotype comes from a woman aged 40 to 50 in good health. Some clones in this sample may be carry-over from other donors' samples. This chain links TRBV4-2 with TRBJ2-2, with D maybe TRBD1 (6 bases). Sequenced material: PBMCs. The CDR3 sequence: CASSLESGALTGELFF. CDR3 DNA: TGTGCCAGCAGCCTGGAATCAGGGGCGCTTACCGGGGAGCTGTTTTTT.